What follows are 20 T cell receptor beta chains derived from one specimen sequenced in a study of tumor and adjacent non-tumor tissue in lung cancer. This sample's RNA came from whole unsorted tissue. A modified ARM-PCR protocol with three rounds of nested PCR amplified TCRbeta. TCRdb used MiXCR to reprocess the multiplex PCR reads, holding one entry per CDR3 protein. The table shows over 60,000 distinct CDR3 sequences, with around 78% occurring only once. The sequencing input was lung tumor tissue. Receptors were obtained from a man aged 55-75 years with non-small cell lung cancer.

The rearrangement joins TRBV20-1 to TRBJ2-7, with 8 bases aligning to TRBD2. Germline V CDR1 and CDR2: DFQATT, SNEGSKA (reference sequence). The CDR3 is 15 amino acids. Germline trimming cut 7 bases from V and 1 base from J; bases unmatched to any gene: 12. The CDR3 reads CSVSPQAGESYEQYF. CDR3 bases: TGCAGTGTTAGTCCTCAAGCGGGAGAGTCCTACGAGCAGTACTTC.

This chain connects TRBV10-3 to TRBJ2-6; 16 bases align to TRBD2. The CDR3 is 20 amino acids. Germline assignment: CDR1 ENHRY and CDR2 SYGVKD. After removal of 7 bases from V and 9 bases from J, the junction contained 18 bases not matched to a gene. The CDR3 loop reads CAIIEHGTSGRDTEDNVLTF. The DNA for the CDR3 is TGTGCCATCATTGAACATGGGACTAGCGGGAGGGACACTGAGGACAACGTCCTGACTTTC.

Concerning this clonotype: Being one base from a much bigger clone, this may be a read error. The chain couples TRBV5-4 to TRBJ1-1, with 7 bases lining up with TRBD1. The CDR3 sequence is 14 residues long. Germline V gives CDR1 SGHNT, CDR2 YYREEE (reference sequence). This CDR3 is CASSPTGRNTEAIF. The DNA for the CDR3 is TGTGCCAGCAGCCCGACAGGGAGGAACACTGAAGCTATCTTT.

The chain carries TRBV20-1 and TRBJ2-3, with 7 bases lining up with TRBD1. The V gene's germline CDR1 is DFQATT and CDR2 SNEGSKA (reference sequence). The junction had 13 bases not matched to a gene; V was cut back by 6 bases and J by 1 base. This CDR3 has 16 amino acids. This CDR3 reads CSAPIKGAFGTDTQYF. CDR3 coding DNA: TGCAGTGCCCCCATCAAGGGGGCGTTTGGCACAGATACGCAGTATTTT.

This clonotype was detected only a few times. A junction end diverges from the germline sequence, so it may reflect a read error. The CDR3 reads CASSYTSSTGELFF. The CDR3 DNA reads TGTGCTAGCAGCTATACTAGTAGCACTGGGGAGCTATTTTTT. The chain employs TRBV11-1 and TRBJ2-2, with D tentatively TRBD2 (5 bases). There are 14 residues in the CDR3. Germline lookup yields CDR1 SGHAT and CDR2 FQDESV (reference sequence).

With regard to this clonotype: This clone may be a read error of a much larger clone one base away. J is TRBJ2-3 and V is TRBV10-3; maybe TRBD2 (6 bases). Looked up from germline, CDR1 is ENHRY and CDR2 is SYGVKD. The CDR3 is 11 amino acids. Trimming left V 8 bases short and J 4 bases short, with 7 bases between. The CDR3 spells CAIGGSDTQYF. The CDR3 DNA reads TGTGCCATCGGGGGGTCAGATACGCAGTATTTT.

In regard to this clonotype: A single base separates this from a much larger clone, so it may be a read error. For the CDR3, the DNA is TGTGCCACCAGTGATTTGACCGGGAGCTACAATGAGCAGTTCTTC. Translating it yields CATSDLTGSYNEQFF. The chain is built from TRBV24-1 and TRBJ2-1, with D possibly matching TRBD2 (6 bases). Trimming shortened V by 0 bases and J by 3 bases, and 8 bases separated the two germline ends. Germline lookup yields CDR1 KGHDR and CDR2 SFDVKD. There are 15 residues in the CDR3.

With respect to this clonotype: Being one base from a much bigger clone, this may be a read error. The chain couples TRBV28 to TRBJ2-3; D may be TRBD2 (5 bases). Germline CDR1 and CDR2: MDHEN and SYDVKM. This CDR3 spans 14 amino acids. The CDR3 loop is CASSLAEGVDMQYF. The CDR3 DNA reads TGTGCCAGCAGTCTGGCTGAGGGTGTAGATATGCAGTATTTT.

In this sample, this clonotype turned up many times. V gene TRBV20-1 combines with J gene TRBJ2-3; D is perhaps TRBD1 or TRBD2 (6 bases each). The CDR3 runs to 13 residues. V was trimmed by 6 bases and J by 6 bases, leaving 16 bases between them. Looked up from germline, CDR1 is DFQATT and CDR2 is SNEGSKA (reference sequence). The CDR3 is CSAQRAGGDTQYF. CDR3 DNA sequence: TGCAGTGCCCAGCGGGCTGGGGGCGATACGCAGTATTTT.

The rearrangement uses TRBV20-1 and TRBJ2-5, with D hard to call. The germline CDR1 and CDR2 sequences are DFQATT and SNEGSKA (reference sequence). The CDR3 totals 13 residues. CDR3 sequence (DNA): TGCAATTCTAGAGCCGTCAGGTCAGAGACCCAGTACTTC. It is translated as CNSRAVRSETQYF.

Points on this clonotype: The junction shows a germline mismatch at one end, possibly a read error. This chain links TRBV29-1 with TRBJ2-2; D is perhaps TRBD1 or TRBD2 (6 bases each). The CDR3 has 13 amino acids. Per germline, CDR1 SQVTM and CDR2 ANQGSEA. Here the CDR3 reads CGVVLTGRKVLFF. The CDR3 DNA follows: TGCGGCGTTGTGCTAACAGGGAGGAAGGTGCTGTTTTTT.

As concerns this clonotype: Just one base apart from a much larger clone, this may be a read error. This chain uses TRBV5-1 with TRBJ1-6, with 9 bases that match TRBD1. Germline V lookup: CDR1 SGHRS, CDR2 YFSETQ. This CDR3 contains 14 residues. CDR3 sequence reads: CASSFGTGTSTLHF. The CDR3 DNA reads TGCGCCAGCAGCTTCGGGACAGGGACTTCAACCCTCCACTTT.

This clonotype was counted between two and nine times. The chain uses TRBV29-1 and TRBJ1-1, with 8 bases identical to TRBD1. CDR3 length: 13 residues. In germline, CDR1 is SQVTM, CDR2 ANQGSEA. The CDR3 DNA is TGCAGTGTCTCGGCAGGGGGCGACACTGAAGCTTTCTTT. The encoded protein is CSVSAGGDTEAFF.

Details on this clonotype: At one boundary the junction diverges from the germline segment, which might be a read error. V gene TRBV20-1 combines with J gene TRBJ2-1; D remains ambiguous. The length of the CDR3 is 13 residues. Germline V gene sequence: CDR1 DFQATT, CDR2 SNEGSKA (reference sequence). Here the CDR3 reads CSAPWKTYNERFF. Written as DNA, the CDR3 is TGCAGTGCTCCATGGAAGACCTACAATGAGCGGTTCTTC.

On this clonotype: Since the CDR3 does not end with the conserved phenylalanine or tryptophan, this likely comes from a read error. The limits of the CDR3 on the DNA are not certain, so only TCRdb's listed CDR3 is given. The rearrangement links TRBV20-1 to TRBJ2-7; TRBD1 was called by the table and not checked on the DNA. Germline CDR1 DFQATT, CDR2 SNEGSKA (reference sequence). The CDR3 spans 12 amino acids, including both terminal residues. The CDR3 loop reads CSVRDRPDERYL.

This clonotype has only a few counts. A much larger clone differs by one base, so this may be a read error. The V and J genes are TRBV5-6 and TRBJ2-3; TRBD2 might be the D (5 bases). From germline, CDR1 is SGHDT and CDR2 YYEEEE. The V gene lost 2 bases and the J gene lost 7 bases, with 14 bases spanning the gap. The length of the CDR3 is 14 residues. Here the CDR3 reads CASSFPAGLYTQYF. The CDR3 bases are TGTGCCAGCAGCTTTCCGGCAGGACTTTATACGCAGTATTTT.

Details on this clonotype: An end of the junction does not agree with germline; a read error may underlie this. V usage is TRBV29-1 and J usage is TRBJ2-1; possibly TRBD2 for D (6 bases). The CDR3 loop spans 15 amino acids. Germline CDR1 is SQVTM and CDR2 is ANQGSEA. CDR3 loop: CSVDPYVGSSVEQFF. In DNA form, the CDR3 reads TGCAGTGTTGACCCTTACGTCGGGAGTTCGGTCGAGCAGTTTTTC.

In regard to this clonotype: At one end, the junction sequence differs from germline, possibly due to a read error. The CDR3 DNA reads as TGTGCCAGTAGGGACTACTCCTACGTGCAGTACTTC. Translating gives CASRDYSYVQYF. This chain links TRBV6-2 or TRBV6-3 with TRBJ2-7; 7 nucleotides agree with TRBD2. CDR3 length: 12 residues. Looked up from germline, CDR1 is MNHEY and CDR2 is SVGEGT.

Notes on this clonotype: The junction and the germline gene differ at one end; a read error may be behind it. The CDR3 loop reads CRVSSGTDHQPQHF. The CDR3 nucleotides read TGCAGAGTGTCCTCCGGGACAGACCATCAACCCCAGCATTTT. The chain carries TRBV20-1 and TRBJ1-5; TRBD1 agrees at 7 bases. The CDR3 is 14 residues long. The germline V gene has CDR1 DFQATT and CDR2 SNEGSKA (reference sequence).

Concerning this clonotype: This may come from a read error, since a much larger clone is one base off. The chain carries TRBV6-5 and TRBJ2-1, with a tentative D call TRBD1 (5 bases). The CDR3 sequence is 14 residues long. Germline V lookup: CDR1 MNHEY, CDR2 SVGAGI. Trimming removed 6 bases at V and 8 bases at J, with 17 bases between. The CDR3 reads CASRSLKGLYEQFF. As DNA, the CDR3 is TGTGCCAGCAGATCTCTCAAGGGGCTCTATGAGCAGTTCTTC.